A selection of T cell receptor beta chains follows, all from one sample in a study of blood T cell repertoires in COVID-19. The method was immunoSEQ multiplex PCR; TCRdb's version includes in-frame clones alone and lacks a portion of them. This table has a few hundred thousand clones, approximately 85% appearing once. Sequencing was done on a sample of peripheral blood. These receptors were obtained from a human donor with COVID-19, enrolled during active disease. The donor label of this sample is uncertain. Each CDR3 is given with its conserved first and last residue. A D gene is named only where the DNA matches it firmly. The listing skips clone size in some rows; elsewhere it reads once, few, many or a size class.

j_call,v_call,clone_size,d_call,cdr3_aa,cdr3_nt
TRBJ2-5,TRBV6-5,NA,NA,CASSPRESEETQYF,TGTGCCAGCAGTCCTCGGGAGAGCGAAGAGACCCAGTACTTC
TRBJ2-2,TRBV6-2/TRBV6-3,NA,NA,CASSRQGSRSGELFF,TGTGCCAGCAGCCGGCAGGGAAGCCGGAGCGGGGAGCTGTTTTTT
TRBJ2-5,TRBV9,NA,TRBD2,CASSPAGGETQYF,TGTGCCAGCAGCCCAGCGGGAGGTGAGACCCAGTACTTC
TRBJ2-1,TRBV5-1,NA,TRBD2,CASSPLGSGSSDEQFF,TGCGCCAGCAGCCCGCTAGGAAGCGGGAGTTCAGATGAGCAGTTCTTC
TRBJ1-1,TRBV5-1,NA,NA,CASSLQGINTEAFF,TGCGCCAGCAGCTTACAGGGAATTAACACTGAAGCTTTCTTT
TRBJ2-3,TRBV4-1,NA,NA,CASSQENSGITNTQYF,TGCGCCAGCAGCCAAGAAAATAGCGGAATCACAAATACGCAGTATTTT
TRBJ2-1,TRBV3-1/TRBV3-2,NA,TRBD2,CASSQGLPGTSGSNNEQFF,TGTGCCAGCAGCCAAGGGCTCCCCGGGACTAGCGGCTCAAACAATGAGCAGTTCTTC
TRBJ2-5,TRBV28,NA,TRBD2,CASSILAEGETQYF,TGTGCCAGCAGTATACTAGCGGAAGGGGAGACCCAGTACTTC
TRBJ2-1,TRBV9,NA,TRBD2,CASSVALRGLAEDNEQFF,TGTGCCAGCAGCGTAGCCCTCCGAGGGCTAGCGGAGGACAATGAGCAGTTCTTC
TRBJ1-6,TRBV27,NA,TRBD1,CASSLGPRGDIRWNSPLHF,TGTGCCAGCAGTTTGGGCCCCAGGGGGGACATTCGTTGGAATTCACCCCTCCACTTT
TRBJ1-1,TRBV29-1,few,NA,CSVASWRNTEAFF,TGCAGCGTTGCAAGCTGGAGGAACACTGAAGCTTTCTTT
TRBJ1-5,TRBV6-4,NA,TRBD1,CASSAGTDSNQPQHF,TGTGCCAGCAGCGCCGGGACAGATAGCAATCAGCCCCAGCATTTT
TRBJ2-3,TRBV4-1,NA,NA,CASSQGQGRSDTQYF,TGCGCCAGCAGCCAAGGGCAGGGCCGTTCAGATACGCAGTATTTT
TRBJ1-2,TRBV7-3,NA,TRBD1,CASRPAGGGGYGYTF,TGTGCCAGCAGGCCAGCAGGGGGCGGAGGATATGGCTACACCTTC
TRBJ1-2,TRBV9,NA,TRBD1,CASSVEGTGGGYTF,TGTGCCAGCAGCGTAGAGGGGACAGGGGGAGGCTACACCTTC
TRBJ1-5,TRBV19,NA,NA,CASAHTGDQPQHF,TGTGCCAGTGCCCATACCGGGGATCAGCCCCAGCATTTT
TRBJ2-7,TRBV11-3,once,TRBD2,CASSPGLEPYEQYF,TGTGCCAGCAGCCCGGGACTAGAGCCCTACGAGCAGTACTTC
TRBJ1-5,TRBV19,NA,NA,CASSMRENQPQHF,TGTGCCAGTAGTATGAGAGAAAATCAGCCCCAGCATTTT
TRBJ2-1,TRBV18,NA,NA,CASAQLGSRYNEQFF,TGTGCCAGCGCCCAATTGGGCAGCCGCTACAATGAGCAGTTCTTC
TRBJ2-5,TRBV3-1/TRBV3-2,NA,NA,CASSQDWYETQYF,TGTGCCAGCAGCCAGGACTGGTATGAGACCCAGTACTTC
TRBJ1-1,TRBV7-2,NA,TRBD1,CASIFQGGNTEAFF,TGTGCCAGCATCTTCCAGGGGGGGAACACTGAAGCTTTCTTT
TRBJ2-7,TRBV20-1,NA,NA,CSVRQPYEQYF,TGCAGTGTTCGACAGCCCTACGAGCAGTACTTC